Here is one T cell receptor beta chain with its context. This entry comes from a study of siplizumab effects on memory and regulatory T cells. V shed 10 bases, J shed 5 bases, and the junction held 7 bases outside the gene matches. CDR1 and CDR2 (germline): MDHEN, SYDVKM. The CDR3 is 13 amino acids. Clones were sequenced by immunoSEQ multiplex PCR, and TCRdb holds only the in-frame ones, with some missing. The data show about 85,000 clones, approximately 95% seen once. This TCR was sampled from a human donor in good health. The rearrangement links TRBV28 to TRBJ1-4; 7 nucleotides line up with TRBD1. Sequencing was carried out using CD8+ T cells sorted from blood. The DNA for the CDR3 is TGTGCCATCCGTGACAGGGCAAATGAAAAACTGTTTTTT. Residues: CAIRDRANEKLFF.